This T cell receptor beta chain was captured by sequencing in a study of shared clonotypes between healthy human individuals. This CDR3 comprises 15 residues. Deletions cut 0 bases from V and 6 bases from J, with 14 bases between. Germline V gene data show CDR1 as LNHDA and CDR2 as SQIVND (reference sequence). Study results and limitations: Memory subsets had estimated richness that was generally smaller than that of naive subsets. Though the depth was large, rarefaction showed that sorted-subset sequencing was incomplete.

Investigators divided CD4+ cells into CD45RA+ naive and CD45RA-negative memory subsets. For this clone: Its target is not known.

Deep was the level at which the assay was run. The table came from immunoSEQ multiplex PCR; TCRdb's copy has only in-frame clones and leaves some out. The data contain around 510,000 clones, approximately 95% of them singletons. The J gene is TRBJ1-2, the V gene TRBV19, with D unresolved. The sample was naive CD4+ T cells sorted from blood. As for subset: CD45RA+ positively selected. This sequence was found in a woman aged 25-40 years in good health. CDR3 bases: TGTGCCAGTAGTATAGATCAATCGGGTGGTGATGGCTACACCTTC. As protein: CASSIDQSGGDGYTF.